The 15 T cell receptor beta chains below all came from one sample that was sequenced in a study of blood T cell repertoires in COVID-19. TCRdb's copy holds only in-frame clones and misses some; the assay was immunoSEQ multiplex PCR. The repertoire includes 170,000 or so clones, approximately 90% of them detected once, and under 2% sits in the top ten. The sample was peripheral blood. The receptors here all came from a man aged 18 to 29 who had recovered from COVID-19.

The CDR3 spells CASSSGLAGVGYEQYF. The CDR3, as DNA: TGTGCCAGCAGTTCTGGACTAGCGGGAGTAGGCTACGAGCAGTACTTC. This chain connects TRBV27 to TRBJ2-7, with TRBD2 identical over 13 bases. After removal of 4 bases from V and 3 bases from J, the junction contained 6 bases not matched to a gene. Germline V gene lookup returns CDR1 MNHEY and CDR2 SMNVEV (reference sequence). The CDR3 runs to 16 residues.

This rearrangement joins TRBV3-1 (or the pseudogene TRBV3-2) to TRBJ2-3, with 14 bases matching TRBD2. Germline trimming cut 2 bases from V and 6 bases from J; bases unmatched to any gene: 4. CDR3 size: 16 residues. Germline V lookup: CDR1 LGHDT, CDR2 YNNKEL (reference sequence). CDR3 sequence: CASSQPGTSGSDTQYF. The CDR3 coding sequence is TGTGCCAGCAGCCAACCGGGGACTAGCGGGAGCGATACGCAGTATTTT.

The chain employs TRBV6-6 and TRBJ2-1; TRBD2 matches at 11 bases. This CDR3 has 15 amino acids. J lost 6 bases, V lost 3 bases, and 4 bases had no gene match. Germline lookup yields CDR1 MNHNY and CDR2 SVGAGI (reference sequence). The CDR3 protein is CASSYSSGRSNEQFF. CDR3 in DNA: TGTGCCAGCAGTTATTCTAGCGGGAGGTCCAATGAGCAGTTCTTC.

In its sample, this clone was seen a few times. This chain uses TRBV28 with TRBJ1-4; TRBD1 might be the D (6 bases). The CDR3 extends over 14 amino acids. Trimming took 4 bases from V and 1 from J, leaving 7 bases between them. The germline gives CDR1 MDHEN, CDR2 SYDVKM. The CDR3 coding sequence is TGTGCCAGCAGTTCCAGGGGAACTAATGAAAAACTGTTTTTT. Translation gives CASSSRGTNEKLFF.

On this clone: This sample also contains other DNA sequences that code for the same CDR3. The DNA for the CDR3 is TGTGCCAGCAGCGGGGCGGGTAACTCCTACGAGCAGTACTTC. Protein: CASSGAGNSYEQYF. V usage is TRBV9 and J usage is TRBJ2-7, with D possibly TRBD2 on 5 matching bases. The CDR3 contains 14 residues. CDR1 and CDR2 (germline): SGDLS, YYNGEE. Trimming removed 3 bases from V and 0 bases from J, with 10 bases in between.

This sequence joins TRBV3-1 (or the pseudogene TRBV3-2) and TRBJ1-1; TRBD1 matches at 8 bases. The CDR3 is made up of 16 amino acids. Looked up from germline, CDR1 is LGHDT and CDR2 is YNNKEL (reference sequence). The J segment lost 5 bases and the V segment lost 0 bases, leaving 8 bases of the junction unmatched. This CDR3 is CASSQDFQGAWTEAFF. Here the CDR3 DNA reads TGTGCCAGCAGCCAAGATTTCCAGGGGGCTTGGACTGAAGCTTTCTTT.

This rearrangement joins TRBV5-1 to TRBJ2-4; TRBD2 aligns across 14 bases. V lost 0 bases and J lost 10; bases outside the gene matches: 21. Germline loops: CDR1 SGHRS, CDR2 YFSETQ. The CDR3 has 21 amino acids. The CDR3 loop reads CASSLDSGTSGRPGGGKIQYF. In nucleotides, the CDR3 is TGCGCCAGCAGCTTGGATAGCGGGACTAGCGGGAGACCAGGGGGAGGGAAGATTCAGTACTTC.

The V call is TRBV27, the J call TRBJ1-2; 8 bases line up with TRBD1. The CDR3 loop spans 13 amino acids. J lost 6 bases, V lost 3 bases, and 3 bases had no gene match. Germline V gene sequence: CDR1 MNHEY, CDR2 SMNVEV (reference sequence). The CDR3 DNA reads TGTGCCAGCAGTTTGCAGGGGGCACATGGCTACACCTTC. Its protein product is CASSLQGAHGYTF.

The chain combines TRBV28 with TRBJ1-6, with D possibly being TRBD1 (6 bases). The CDR3 spans 15 residues. V shed 4 bases and J shed 7 bases, with 14 bases lying between them. Germline values: CDR1 MDHEN, CDR2 SYDVKM. The CDR3 sequence: CASSSKDRRNSPLHF. CDR3 DNA sequence: TGTGCCAGCAGTTCCAAGGACAGAAGGAATTCACCCCTCCACTTT.

The rearrangement uses TRBV27 and TRBJ2-2; tentatively, D is TRBD2 (7 bases). The CDR3 is made up of 16 amino acids. Trimming removed 7 bases from V and 5 bases from J, with 20 bases in between. Germline CDR1 and CDR2: MNHEY and SMNVEV (reference sequence). CDR3 nucleotide sequence: TGTGCCAGCATCCCTAGGGGGGGGCGAGGGACCGGGGAGCTGTTTTTT. It yields the protein CASIPRGGRGTGELFF.

This sequence joins TRBV5-1 and TRBJ2-5, with 7 bases aligning to TRBD2. The CDR3 spans 13 residues. Germline CDR1 is SGHRS and CDR2 is YFSETQ. The V and J ends lost 4 bases and 5 bases, in that order; junction bases with no gene match: 5. CDR3 residues: CASSVRGGETQYF. The DNA of the CDR3 is TGCGCCAGCAGCGTAAGGGGAGGGGAGACCCAGTACTTC.

This chain joins TRBV11-1 and TRBJ2-1, with 11 bases aligning to TRBD2. The CDR3 length is 15 residues. V was pared by 3 bases and J by 5 bases, with 3 bases of the junction left unmatched. Germline V gene data show CDR1 as SGHAT and CDR2 as FQDESV (reference sequence). This CDR3 reads CASSFRLAGNNEQFF. CDR3 DNA: TGTGCCAGCAGCTTTAGACTAGCGGGAAACAATGAGCAGTTCTTC.

This clone was seen a single time. The rearrangement uses TRBV6-6 and TRBJ2-7, with TRBD2 matching 15 bases. Losses at the gene ends were 6 bases for V and 7 bases for J; bases not matched to a gene: 10. The CDR3 contains 16 residues. Germline V gene data show CDR1 as MNHNY and CDR2 as SVGAGI (reference sequence). CDR3 DNA: TGTGCCAGCAGCCGCCCCGGGACTAGCGGGAGGAGGGAGCAGTACTTC. Translated: CASSRPGTSGRREQYF.

V usage is TRBV15 and J usage is TRBJ1-2; perhaps TRBD1 as D (5 bases). The V gene's germline CDR1 is LNHNV and CDR2 YYDKDF (reference sequence). The ends were cut back, 2 bases at V and 4 bases at J, with 8 bases in the middle. The CDR3 extends over 13 amino acids. The CDR3 region is CATSRQGGYGYTF. CDR3 bases: TGTGCCACCAGCAGACAGGGTGGCTATGGCTACACCTTC.

The J gene is TRBJ1-3, the V gene TRBV19; 11 bases agree with TRBD1. CDR1 is LNHDA and CDR2 is SQIVND in the germline V gene (reference sequence). Germline trimming cut 7 bases from V and 9 bases from J; bases unmatched to any gene: 17. This CDR3 comprises 17 residues. The DNA of the CDR3 is TGTGCCAGTACCTCACCCCGGACAGGGGGCTATAGCGGCACCATATATTTT. Amino acids: CASTSPRTGGYSGTIYF.